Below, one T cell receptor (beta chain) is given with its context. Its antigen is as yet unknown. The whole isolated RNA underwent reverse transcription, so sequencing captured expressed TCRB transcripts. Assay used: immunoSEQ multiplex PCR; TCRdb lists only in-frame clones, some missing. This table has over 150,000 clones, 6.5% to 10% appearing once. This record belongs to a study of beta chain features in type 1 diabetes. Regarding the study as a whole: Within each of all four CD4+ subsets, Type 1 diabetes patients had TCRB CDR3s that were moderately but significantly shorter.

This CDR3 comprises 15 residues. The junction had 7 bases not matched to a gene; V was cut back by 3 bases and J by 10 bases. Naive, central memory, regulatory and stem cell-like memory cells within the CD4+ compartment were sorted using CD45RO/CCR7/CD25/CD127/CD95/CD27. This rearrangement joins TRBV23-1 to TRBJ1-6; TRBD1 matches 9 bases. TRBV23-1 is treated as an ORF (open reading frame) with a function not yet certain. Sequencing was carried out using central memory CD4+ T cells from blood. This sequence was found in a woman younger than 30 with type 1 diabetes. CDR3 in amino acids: CASSHPRQGVSPLHF. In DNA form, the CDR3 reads TGCGCCAGCAGTCATCCGCGACAGGGGGTGTCACCCCTCCACTTT.